This T cell receptor beta chain was sequenced for a study of T cells in Graves' hyperthyroidism and ophthalmopathy. RNA transcripts were the template for amplifying TCR beta CDR3 regions. First-round RT-PCR targeting the TCR CDR3 was performed with the HTBI primer set. TCRdb reprocessed the multiplex PCR reads via MiXCR and lists one record per CDR3 protein. The sample lists roughly 560,000 distinct CDR3 sequences; 14% to 15% were seen once. Points from the study as a whole: For ophthalmopathy, model prediction preceded onset by a median about 6.2 months.

This clonotype was recorded many times. Its specificity is unknown. V was shortened by 5 bases and J by 2 bases, with 13 bases between the two germline ends. The germline V gene encodes CDR1 SGHRS and CDR2 YFSETQ. CDR3 length: 14 residues. The chain is built from TRBV5-1 and TRBJ1-2; D is perhaps TRBD1 (6 bases). Sequencing was performed on blood. The source of this sequence is a middle-aged woman with Graves' ophthalmopathy. The CDR3 protein is CASRGNRANYGYTF. CDR3 bases: TGCGCCAGCAGAGGTAACAGGGCCAACTATGGCTACACCTTC.